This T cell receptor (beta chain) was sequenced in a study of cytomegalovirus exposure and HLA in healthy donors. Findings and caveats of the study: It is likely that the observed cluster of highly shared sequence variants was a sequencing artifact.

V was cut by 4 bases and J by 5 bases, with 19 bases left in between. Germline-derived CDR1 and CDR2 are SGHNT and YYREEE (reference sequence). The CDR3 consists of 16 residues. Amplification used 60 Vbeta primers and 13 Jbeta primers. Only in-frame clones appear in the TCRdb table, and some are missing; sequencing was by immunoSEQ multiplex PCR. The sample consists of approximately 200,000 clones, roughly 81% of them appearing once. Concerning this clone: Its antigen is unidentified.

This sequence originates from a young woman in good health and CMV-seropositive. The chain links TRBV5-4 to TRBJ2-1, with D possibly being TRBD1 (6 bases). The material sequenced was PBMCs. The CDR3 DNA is TGTGCCAGCAGCCTGCTCACAGGGCAAGGGGACAATGAGCAGTTCTTC. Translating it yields CASSLLTGQGDNEQFF.